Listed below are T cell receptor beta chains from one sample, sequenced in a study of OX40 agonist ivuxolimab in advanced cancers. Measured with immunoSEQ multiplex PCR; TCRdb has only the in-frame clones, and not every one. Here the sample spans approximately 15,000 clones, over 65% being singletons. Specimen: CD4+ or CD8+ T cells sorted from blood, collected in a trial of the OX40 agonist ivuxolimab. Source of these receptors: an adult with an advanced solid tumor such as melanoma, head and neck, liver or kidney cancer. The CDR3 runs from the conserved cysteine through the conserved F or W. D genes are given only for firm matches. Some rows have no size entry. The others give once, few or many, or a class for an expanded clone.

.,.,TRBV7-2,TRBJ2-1,TGTGCCAGCAGCTTAGCCGGGGGGCCTCCCAATGAGCAGTTCTTC,CASSLAGGPPNEQFF
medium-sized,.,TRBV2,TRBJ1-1,TGTGCCAGCAGATGGACAGTACTCCCTGAAGCTTTCTTT,CASRWTVLPEAFF
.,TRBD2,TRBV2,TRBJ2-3,TGTGCCAGCGATCTAGCGGGGACCTCCACAGATACGCAGTATTTT,CASDLAGTSTDTQYF
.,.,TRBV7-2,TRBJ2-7,TGTGCCAGCAGCTCCGGTGTAGCGAGGGGCTACGAGCAGTACTTC,CASSSGVARGYEQYF
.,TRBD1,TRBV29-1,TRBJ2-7,TGCAGCGTGCCTGGGACATCCGGACAGGCCGAGCAGTACTTC,CSVPGTSGQAEQYF
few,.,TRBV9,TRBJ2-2,TGTGCCAGCAGCGTAGAAGGGGCGAACACCGGGGAGCTGTTTTTT,CASSVEGANTGELFF
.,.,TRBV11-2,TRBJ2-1,TGTGCCAGCGGCCCCTACAATGAGCAGTTCTTC,CASGPYNEQFF
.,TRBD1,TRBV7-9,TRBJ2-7,TGTGCCAGCAGCGCATCCGGGACAGGGACCTACGAGCAGTACTTC,CASSASGTGTYEQYF
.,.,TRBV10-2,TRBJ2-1,TGCGCCAGTCTCGATGCAGATGACAGCTACAATGAGCAGTTCTTC,CASLDADDSYNEQFF
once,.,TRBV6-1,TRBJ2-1,TGTGCCAGCCAACCCGGACTGGCTCTCGACAATGAGCAGTTCTTC,CASQPGLALDNEQFF
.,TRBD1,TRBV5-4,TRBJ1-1,TGTGCCAGCAGCGACTGGACAGGGCGGGAAACTGAAGCTTTCTTT,CASSDWTGRETEAFF
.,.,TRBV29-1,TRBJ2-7,TGCAGCGTTGAAGGTCCTAGCTACGAGCAGTACTTC,CSVEGPSYEQYF
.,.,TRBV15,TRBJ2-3,TGTGCCACCAGCAGAGACCTGAGCACAGATACGCAGTATTTT,CATSRDLSTDTQYF
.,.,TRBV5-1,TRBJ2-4,TGCGCCAGCAGCTTGTTGGGCTCCCAAGGGGAAAACATTCAGTACTTC,CASSLLGSQGENIQYF
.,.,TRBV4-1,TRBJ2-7,TGCGCCAGCAGCCAAGTCGACGGGAGTTACGAGCAGTACTTC,CASSQVDGSYEQYF
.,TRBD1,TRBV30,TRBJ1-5,TGTGCCTGGAGTCGAGAAAGGGACAGGGGCCGGCATCAGCCCCAGCATTTT,CAWSRERDRGRHQPQHF
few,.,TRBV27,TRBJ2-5,TGTGCCAGCAGTTTATCGGGCGGCCACCAAGAGACCCAGTACTTC,CASSLSGGHQETQYF
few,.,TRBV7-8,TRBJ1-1,TGTGCCAGCAGCTTAGAGGTTCTGGGGGTCACTGAAGCTTTCTTT,CASSLEVLGVTEAFF
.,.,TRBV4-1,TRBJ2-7,TGCGCCAGCAGCCCACTACAGACAGCATCCTACGAGCAGTACTTC,CASSPLQTASYEQYF
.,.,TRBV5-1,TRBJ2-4,TGCGCCAGCAGCTTGGAAGACCCTTTTATAGCCAAAAACATTCAGTACTTC,CASSLEDPFIAKNIQYF
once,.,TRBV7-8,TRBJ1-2,TGTGCCAGCAGCTTTGCAGGGTCTTATGGCTACACCTTC,CASSFAGSYGYTF
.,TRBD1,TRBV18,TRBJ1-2,TGTGCCAGCTCACCCGCGGACAGGGCTATCTATGGCTACACCTTC,CASSPADRAIYGYTF
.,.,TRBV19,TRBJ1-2,TGTGCCAGTACCCCTCGGGGCCTGAACTATGGCTACACCTTC,CASTPRGLNYGYTF
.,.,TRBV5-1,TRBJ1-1,TGCGCCAGCAGAGGGCTGGGAAACACTGAAGCTTTCTTT,CASRGLGNTEAFF
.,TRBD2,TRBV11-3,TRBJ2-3,TGTGCCAGCAGCTCCTTCGCGACTAGCCTCGTCCTAAGCACAGATACGCAGTATTTT,CASSSFATSLVLSTDTQYF
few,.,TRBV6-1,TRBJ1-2,TGTGCCAGCAGTGTGTTCCGAGGGAGTTATGGCTACACCTTC,CASSVFRGSYGYTF
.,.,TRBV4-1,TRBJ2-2,TGCGCCAGCAGCCAAGATAGGCTGGCGAAAGGGGACACCGGGGAGCTGTTTTTT,CASSQDRLAKGDTGELFF